This T cell receptor beta chain is from a study of T cell repertoires in cytomegalovirus infection. The overall study: Carrying CMV and the relevant HLA type showed in public TCR beta signatures. Study-wide results and limits: Carriers of CMV and the relevant HLA type were discriminated by public TCR beta frequency. HLA-C-restricted CMV-specific TCR beta clonotypes were dominant in the ex vivo response.

Concerning this clonotype: No antigen is known for it.

From the reads, TCRdb called clonotypes with MiXCR, one entry per CDR3 protein. Among a few hundred thousand distinct CDR3 sequences listed, 20% to 25% were seen once. Material: cultured PBMCs, obtained from culture after CMV antigen stimulation. This sequence was found in a human donor in good health (CMV status not recorded). Some clones in this sample may be carry-over from other donors' samples.

The CDR3 sequence: CASSNQRGDYNEQFF. Here the CDR3 DNA reads TGTGCCAGTAGTAACCAGCGGGGGGACTACAATGAGCAGTTCTTC. The rearrangement uses TRBV19 and TRBJ2-1, with TRBD2 matching over 9 bases. V was pared by 4 bases and J by 3 bases, with 4 bases of the junction left unmatched. CDR1 LNHDA and CDR2 SQIVND come from the germline V gene (reference sequence). The CDR3 is made up of 15 amino acids.